This T cell receptor beta chain was retrieved from a study of CD8 T cells in Susac syndrome. From germline, CDR1 is SGDLS and CDR2 YYNGEE. Trimming at V came to 0 bases and at J to 1 base, leaving 3 bases not matched to a gene. This CDR3 comprises 16 residues. An amount of RNA that ranged from about 0.45 to 1 ug was reverse transcribed with random hexamers. The immunoSEQ assay covered 54 Vbeta and 13 Jbeta segments for CDR3. TCRdb called the immunoSEQ multiplex PCR reads again in MiXCR, with one record for every CDR3 protein. The sample has about 73,000 distinct CDR3 sequences; about 94% are singletons. CD8+ and CD4+ T cells circulating in blood were sequenced for TCR beta. Those who served as multiple sclerosis controls were treatment-naive patients with stable or active relapsing-remitting disease. TEMRA cells were enriched by FACS, and CD4+ and CD8+ T cells were negatively isolated.

The V call is TRBV9, the J call TRBJ2-7, with TRBD2 matching over 11 bases. This sequence was found in a human donor with multiple sclerosis. The source material was CD8+ T cells from PBMCs. The CDR3 DNA reads TGTGCCAGCAGCGTAGGGTCTAGCGGGAGGTCCTACGAGCAGTACTTC. The encoded protein is CASSVGSSGRSYEQYF.